A selection of T cell receptor beta chains follows, all from one sample in a study of graft-versus-host responses after intestinal transplantation. Method: immunoSEQ multiplex PCR; TCRdb's copy keeps in-frame clones and lacks some. Of approximately 85,000 clones listed, approximately 90% are singletons. For these TCRs, the target antigens are not known. The specimen comprised unstimulated CD8+ T cells sorted from spleen or lymph node cells, sampled before transplant. The origin of the receptors is a human donor who was the organ donor for an intestinal transplant. Each CDR3 is given with its conserved first and last residue. Each record gives: J gene, CDR3 length, V gene, D gene, clone size, CDR3 protein, CDR3 DNA. D genes are given only for firm matches. Clone size, where shown, is once, few, many, or a class for clones that have expanded.

J gene: TRBJ2-3; CDR3 length: 14; V gene: TRBV6-1; D gene: NA; clone size: NA; CDR3 protein: CASSAATSTNTQYF; CDR3 DNA: TGTGCCAGCAGTGCAGCTACGTCCACGAATACGCAGTATTTT
J gene: TRBJ1-1; CDR3 length: 14; V gene: TRBV19; D gene: NA; clone size: NA; CDR3 protein: CASSIRVVNTEAFF; CDR3 DNA: TGTGCCAGTAGTATCCGGGTCGTGAACACTGAAGCTTTCTTT
J gene: TRBJ1-1; CDR3 length: 16; V gene: TRBV10-3; D gene: TRBD1; clone size: NA; CDR3 protein: CAISERNTGARTEAFF; CDR3 DNA: TGTGCCATCAGTGAGAGGAACACAGGGGCCCGGACTGAAGCTTTCTTT
J gene: TRBJ1-2; CDR3 length: 13; V gene: TRBV29-1; D gene: TRBD1; clone size: NA; CDR3 protein: CSVEGGTAYGYTF; CDR3 DNA: TGCAGCGTTGAAGGGGGGACAGCGTATGGCTACACCTTC
J gene: TRBJ1-2; CDR3 length: 15; V gene: TRBV6-5; D gene: NA; clone size: NA; CDR3 protein: CASSYSKGVGYGYTF; CDR3 DNA: TGTGCCAGCAGTTACTCGAAAGGGGTGGGCTATGGCTACACCTTC
J gene: TRBJ2-1; CDR3 length: 13; V gene: TRBV6-5; D gene: NA; clone size: NA; CDR3 protein: CASSYRIWIEQFF; CDR3 DNA: TGTGCCAGCAGTTACCGGATTTGGATTGAGCAGTTCTTC
J gene: TRBJ2-7; CDR3 length: 15; V gene: TRBV11-2; D gene: NA; clone size: once; CDR3 protein: CASSLDRGRLYEQYF; CDR3 DNA: TGTGCCAGCAGCTTAGATCGAGGCAGGCTCTACGAGCAGTACTTC
J gene: TRBJ2-5; CDR3 length: 14; V gene: TRBV19; D gene: NA; clone size: NA; CDR3 protein: CASSIQGSLETQYF; CDR3 DNA: TGTGCCAGTAGTATACAAGGTAGCTTGGAGACCCAGTACTTC
J gene: TRBJ1-2; CDR3 length: 15; V gene: TRBV7-8; D gene: NA; clone size: NA; CDR3 protein: CASSLVSGKDYGYTF; CDR3 DNA: TGTGCCAGCAGCTTAGTGTCAGGGAAGGACTATGGCTACACCTTC
J gene: TRBJ2-1; CDR3 length: 14; V gene: TRBV5-6; D gene: TRBD2; clone size: NA; CDR3 protein: CASSLTSGYNEQFF; CDR3 DNA: TGTGCCAGCAGCCTTACTAGCGGCTACAATGAGCAGTTCTTC